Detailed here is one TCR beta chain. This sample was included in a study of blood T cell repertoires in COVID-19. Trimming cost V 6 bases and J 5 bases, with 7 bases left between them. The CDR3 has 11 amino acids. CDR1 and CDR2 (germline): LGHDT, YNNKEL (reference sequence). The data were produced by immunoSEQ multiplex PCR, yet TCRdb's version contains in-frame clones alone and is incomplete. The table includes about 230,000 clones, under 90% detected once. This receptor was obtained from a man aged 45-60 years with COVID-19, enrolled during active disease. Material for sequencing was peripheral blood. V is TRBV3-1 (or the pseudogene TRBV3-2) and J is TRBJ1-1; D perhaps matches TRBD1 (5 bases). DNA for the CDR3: TGTGCCAGCAGACACAGGACTGAAGCTTTCTTT. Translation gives CASRHRTEAFF.